Following are 31 T cell receptor beta chains from one sample sequenced in a study of blood T cell repertoires in COVID-19. Libraries were prepared by immunoSEQ multiplex PCR; TCRdb keeps only in-frame clonotypes and omits some of them. The sample lists approximately 300,000 clones, roughly 85% occurring once. Material: PBMCs or T cells enriched from blood (not recorded which). Receptors originate from a woman in her twenties or thirties who had been exposed to COVID-19.

The chain carries TRBV29-1 and TRBJ2-7, with a weak D call TRBD1 (6 bases). This CDR3 is built from 16 residues. The V and J ends lost 0 bases and 1 base respectively, with 16 bases between them. Germline values: CDR1 SQVTM, CDR2 ANQGSEA. The CDR3 DNA follows: TGCAGCGTTGAAGATCTGACCGGGACAATATCCTACGAGCAGTACTTC. Its translation: CSVEDLTGTISYEQYF.

This clone was observed once. This chain connects TRBV28 to TRBJ1-5; D might be TRBD1 (6 bases). Germline loops: CDR1 MDHEN, CDR2 SYDVKM. The CDR3 is 14 residues long. V gave up 6 bases and J gave up 11 bases, with 20 bases separating them. The CDR3 loop is CASRSQIDRRAQHF. The CDR3 nucleotides read TGTGCCAGCAGATCCCAAATTGACAGGCGGGCCCAGCATTTT.

The gene calls are TRBV18 and TRBJ1-2; 9 nucleotides match TRBD1. The germline gives CDR1 KGHSH, CDR2 LQKENI. The trim removed 4 bases at V and 2 bases at J, leaving 8 bases unmatched. The CDR3 is 16 residues long. The CDR3 DNA is TGTGCCAGCTCACTCGCCGGGACAGGGCGAAACTATGGCTACACCTTC. Translating gives CASSLAGTGRNYGYTF.

The chain employs TRBV7-8 and TRBJ1-1; D ambiguous. There are 14 residues in the CDR3. Germline V gene sequence: CDR1 SGHVS, CDR2 FQNEAQ. Between the trimmed V and J ends, which lost 10 bases and 3 bases, there was a span of 18 bases. In nucleotides, the CDR3 is TGTGCCACGGGAAAGGCAGGACTGGACACTGAAGCTTTCTTT. Protein: CATGKAGLDTEAFF.

In DNA form, the CDR3 reads TGTGCCAGCAGCTTAGGGACTAGCGGCAACACCGGGGAGCTGTTTTTT. Amino acid sequence: CASSLGTSGNTGELFF. The V and J genes are TRBV28 and TRBJ2-2, with 11 bases identical to TRBD2. Germline CDR1 is MDHEN and CDR2 is SYDVKM. The V gene end was trimmed by 6 bases and the J gene end by 2 bases; junction bases not matched to a gene: 5. The CDR3 length is 16 residues.

This clone was found a few times. The chain is built from TRBV4-3 and TRBJ1-1, with TRBD1 matching over 9 bases. Trimming removed 0 bases from V and 2 bases from J; junction bases left unmatched: 4. CDR3 length: 16 residues. The germline V gene has CDR1 LGHNA and CDR2 YSLEER. CDR3 protein: CASSQEGQGTNTEAFF. The CDR3 nucleotides are TGCGCCAGCAGCCAAGAGGGACAGGGAACCAACACTGAAGCTTTCTTT.

This chain links TRBV5-1 with TRBJ2-1, with D perhaps matching TRBD1 (5 bases). The CDR3 has 15 amino acids. CDR1 is SGHRS and CDR2 is YFSETQ in the germline V gene. The germline V and J ends were trimmed by 4 bases and 2 bases, with 13 bases remaining between them. CDR3 sequence reads: CASSQTGPTYNEQFF. The DNA for the CDR3 is TGCGCCAGCAGCCAAACAGGACCCACCTACAATGAGCAGTTCTTC.

The chain combines TRBV6-2 or TRBV6-3 with TRBJ2-5, with 8 nucleotides matching TRBD2. The length of the CDR3 is 16 residues. Germline V gene lookup returns CDR1 MNHEY and CDR2 SVGEGT. Trimming removed 2 bases from V and 5 bases from J; junction bases left unmatched: 10. DNA for the CDR3: TGTGCCAGCAGTTACAGGGGCGGGAGGAGGTTGGAGACCCAGTACTTC. It is translated as CASSYRGGRRLETQYF.

CDR3 DNA sequence: TGTGCCAGCACGGCTGGGGCCAACGTCCTGACTTTC. Translation gives CASTAGANVLTF. The chain couples TRBV2 to TRBJ2-6; no clear D gene. The CDR3 extends over 12 amino acids. Looked up from germline, CDR1 is SNHLY and CDR2 is FYNNEI. Trimming pared 7 bases from V and 2 bases from J, leaving 3 bases between.

The V call is TRBV7-3, the J call TRBJ1-6, with 8 bases that match TRBD1. The CDR3 length is 16 residues. Germline CDR1 and CDR2: SGHTA and FQGTGA. V gave up 0 bases and J gave up 8 bases; unmatched junction bases: 6. The CDR3 bases are TGTGCCAGCAGCTTAACCCCTACAGGGGGTTATTCACCCCTCCACTTT. Protein product: CASSLTPTGGYSPLHF.

The genes are TRBV30 and TRBJ2-7, with 9 bases identical to TRBD2. The CDR3 runs 12 residues. From germline, CDR1 is GTSNPN and CDR2 SVGIG (reference sequence). Germline trimming cut 5 bases from V and 3 bases from J; bases unmatched to any gene: 2. The CDR3 sequence: CAWGLASYEQYF. The CDR3 DNA follows: TGTGCCTGGGGACTAGCGAGCTACGAGCAGTACTTC. The complete variable domain, with remaining parts taken from reference TRBV30 and TRBJ2-7, reads SQTIHQWPATLVQPVGSPLSLECTVEGTSNPNLYWYRQAAGRGLQLLFYSVGIGQISSEVPQNLSASRPQDRQFILSSKKLLLSDSGFYLCAWGLASYEQYFGPGTRLTVT.

Ten or more counts support this clone. The chain carries TRBV4-2 and TRBJ2-2; TRBD2 matches at 7 bases. This CDR3 contains 16 residues. The J segment lost 4 bases and the V segment lost 4 bases, leaving 9 bases of the junction unmatched. Germline V gives CDR1 LGHNA, CDR2 YNFKEQ. As DNA, the CDR3 is TGTGCCAGCAGCCGGAAAAGCGGGATAGGCACCGGGGAGCTGTTTTTT. Protein sequence: CASSRKSGIGTGELFF.

V usage is TRBV5-1 and J usage is TRBJ2-4; the D gene is possibly TRBD1 (5 bases). The V end lost 4 bases, the J end lost 11 bases, and 10 bases lay between the germline ends. The CDR3 sequence is 11 residues long. Germline lookup yields CDR1 SGHRS and CDR2 YFSETQ. CDR3 DNA: TGCGCCAGCAGCGGAACAGGACTTCAGTACTTC. Translated: CASSGTGLQYF.

The chain has TRBV6-1 and TRBJ1-4, with TRBD1 matching 11 bases. Unmatched junction bases numbered 6, after V lost 3 bases and J lost 15 bases. Germline-derived CDR1 and CDR2 are MNHNS and SASEGT. This CDR3 spans 13 amino acids. In DNA, the CDR3 is TGTGCCAGCAGTGACCGGGACAGGGGGGAAGTGTTTTTT. Protein sequence: CASSDRDRGEVFF.

The rearrangement links TRBV2 to TRBJ1-6; unclear D gene. From germline, CDR1 is SNHLY and CDR2 FYNNEI. Trimming shortened V by 4 bases and J by 6 bases, and 13 bases separated the two germline ends. The CDR3 spans 15 residues. The CDR3 DNA is TGTGCCAGCAGTGTCGGGAGGGTTGGTAATTCACCCCTCCACTTT. Translating it yields CASSVGRVGNSPLHF.

The chain carries TRBV7-2 and TRBJ1-1; 7 bases agree with TRBD1. CDR1 SGHTA and CDR2 FQGNSA come from the germline V gene. V was clipped by 2 bases and J by 6 bases; unmatched bases: 9. The CDR3 runs 15 residues. CDR3: CASSLMGQFSPEAFF. The CDR3 coding sequence is TGTGCCAGCAGCTTAATGGGACAGTTCTCCCCTGAAGCTTTCTTT.

This chain links TRBV19 with TRBJ1-5, with a possible D match to TRBD1 (6 bases). CDR1 is LNHDA, CDR2 SQIVND, per germline (reference sequence). The CDR3 loop spans 15 amino acids. The V gene lost 3 bases and the J gene lost 4 bases, with 13 bases spanning the gap. The CDR3 region is CASSIQQGINQPQHF. The CDR3 coding sequence is TGTGCCAGTAGTATCCAACAGGGAATTAATCAGCCCCAGCATTTT.

The chain couples TRBV28 to TRBJ1-4, with D possibly being TRBD1 (5 bases). This CDR3 is built from 14 residues. Germline V gives CDR1 MDHEN, CDR2 SYDVKM. Trimming took off 7 bases at V and 7 bases at J, with 16 bases between the two ends. CDR3 sequence: CASTVYGGGEKLFF. CDR3 DNA sequence: TGTGCCAGCACCGTTTATGGGGGAGGTGAAAAACTGTTTTTT.

The V and J genes are TRBV19 and TRBJ2-7; D gene ambiguous. V dropped 9 bases and J dropped 1 base, with 13 bases sitting between them. The CDR3 runs 13 residues. The germline gives CDR1 LNHDA, CDR2 SQIVND (reference sequence). CDR3 sequence: CASLDRVSYEQYF. CDR3 nucleotide sequence: TGTGCCAGCTTGGATCGGGTATCCTACGAGCAGTACTTC.

The rearrangement links TRBV6-6 to TRBJ1-1; D perhaps matches TRBD1 (5 bases). Germline V lookup: CDR1 MNHNY, CDR2 SVGAGI (reference sequence). The ends were cut back, 9 bases at V and 1 base at J, with 12 bases in the middle. This CDR3 comprises 13 residues. The CDR3 nucleotides are TGTGCCAGTTGGGGCAATTGGAACACTGAAGCTTTCTTT. This translates into CASWGNWNTEAFF.

This chain uses TRBV18 with TRBJ2-6, with unresolved D. The V end lost 5 bases, the J end lost 1 base, and 9 bases lay between the germline ends. The germline CDR1 and CDR2 sequences are KGHSH and LQKENI. The CDR3 extends over 15 amino acids. CDR3 DNA: TGTGCCAGCTCATCACAGCCTTCTGGGGCCAACGTCCTGACTTTC. This gives the protein CASSSQPSGANVLTF.

The rearrangement links TRBV30 to TRBJ1-1, with D possibly matching TRBD1 (6 bases). Trimming cost V 4 bases and J 6 bases, with 18 bases left between them. The CDR3 has 14 residues. Germline V gene lookup returns CDR1 GTSNPN and CDR2 SVGIG (reference sequence). CDR3 loop: CAWKKSRGGPEAFF. In nucleotides, the CDR3 is TGTGCCTGGAAAAAGAGCAGGGGAGGGCCTGAAGCTTTCTTT.

The V gene is TRBV7-9, the J gene TRBJ2-1, with 9 nucleotides matching TRBD1. From germline, CDR1 is SEHNR and CDR2 FQNEAQ (reference sequence). The CDR3 is 16 residues long. After removal of 5 bases from V and 5 bases from J, the junction contained 10 bases not matched to a gene. Written as DNA, the CDR3 is TGTGCCAGCAGCGACATTACAGGGGGCGCCCACAATGAGCAGTTCTTC. Protein sequence: CASSDITGGAHNEQFF.

The chain couples TRBV7-9 to TRBJ1-2, with D uncertain. The ends were cut back, 6 bases at V and 0 bases at J, with 20 bases in the middle. In germline, CDR1 is SEHNR, CDR2 FQNEAQ (reference sequence). The CDR3 extends over 17 amino acids. CDR3 loop: CASSAVEGRISNYGYTF. In DNA form, the CDR3 reads TGTGCCAGCAGTGCTGTCGAGGGCCGCATCTCTAACTATGGCTACACCTTC.

This clone was counted only a few times. The chain uses TRBV30 and TRBJ1-1, with 7 bases lining up with TRBD1. The length of the CDR3 is 13 residues. Trimming took 5 bases from V and 5 from J; bases not matched to a gene: 8. CDR1 is GTSNPN, CDR2 SVGIG, per germline (reference sequence). The CDR3 region is CAWYSTGNTEAFF. DNA for the CDR3: TGTGCCTGGTACTCGACAGGGAATACTGAAGCTTTCTTT.

The CDR3 sequence: CASSQVRQGKDEQFF. The CDR3 region has the DNA TGCGCCAGCAGCCAAGTGAGGCAGGGGAAGGATGAGCAGTTCTTC. The chain recombines TRBV4-1 with TRBJ2-1, with D perhaps matching TRBD1 (6 bases). Germline loops: CDR1 MGHRA, CDR2 YSYEKL. Trimming took off 1 base at V and 8 bases at J, with 15 bases between the two ends. The CDR3 contains 15 residues.

The chain recombines TRBV6-6 with TRBJ1-6; TRBD1 might be the D (6 bases). Germline V gene lookup returns CDR1 MNHNY and CDR2 SVGAGI (reference sequence). The CDR3 runs to 18 residues. V lost 5 bases to trimming and J lost 5 bases, with 22 bases between them. This CDR3 is CASSRGTLGLSDNSPLHF. The CDR3 DNA follows: TGTGCCAGCAGTCGAGGGACACTGGGTCTAAGCGATAATTCACCCCTCCACTTT.

The chain links TRBV7-9 to TRBJ1-5; 9 nucleotides match TRBD1. The germline V gene has CDR1 SEHNR and CDR2 FQNEAQ (reference sequence). This CDR3 is built from 14 residues. V lost 4 bases to trimming and J lost 5 bases; unmatched junction nucleotides: 3. CDR3 loop: CASSSDRGDQPQHF. The DNA of the CDR3 is TGTGCCAGCAGCTCCGACAGGGGGGATCAGCCCCAGCATTTT.

This clone appeared a few times. CDR3 residues: CASSPGLVSKNEQYF. The CDR3 DNA follows: TGTGCCAGCAGCCCCGGACTAGTGAGTAAGAACGAGCAGTACTTC. This rearrangement joins TRBV4-2 to TRBJ2-7, with 7 bases matching TRBD2. CDR1 and CDR2 (germline): LGHNA, YNFKEQ. The CDR3 contains 15 residues. V was pared by 4 bases and J by 5 bases, with 11 bases of the junction left unmatched.

The chain uses TRBV7-9 and TRBJ2-7, with unresolved D. Germline CDR1 SEHNR, CDR2 FQNEAQ (reference sequence). Trimming removed 5 bases at V and 3 bases at J, with 14 bases between. The CDR3 loop spans 14 amino acids. CDR3 sequence (DNA): TGTGCCAGCAGCCAACGAACGGGTTTCTACGAGCAGTACTTC. Translation gives CASSQRTGFYEQYF. Full variable domain (outside the CDR3, taken from reference TRBV7-9 and TRBJ2-7): DTGVSQNPRHKITKRGQNVTFRCDPISEHNRLYWYRQTLGQGPEFLTYFQNEAQLEKSRLLSDRFSAERPKGSFSTLEIQRTEQGDSAMYLCASSQRTGFYEQYFGPGTRLTVT.

The genes are TRBV2 and TRBJ2-2, with D perhaps matching TRBD2 (5 bases). Germline V gene lookup returns CDR1 SNHLY and CDR2 FYNNEI. V dropped 7 bases and J dropped 5 bases, with 11 bases sitting between them. The CDR3 sequence is 13 residues long. As DNA, the CDR3 is TGTGCCAGCAAATTAGAGGGAACCGGGGAGCTGTTTTTT. It translates to CASKLEGTGELFF.